A selection of T cell receptor beta chains follows, all from one sample in a study of metastatic and nonmetastatic thyroid tumors. TCRdb re-called the PCR reads with MiXCR. The sample consists of about 52,000 clones, more than 15% of them appearing once. Sequencing was carried out using blood. These receptors were collected from a female donor with papillary thyroid cancer or a benign thyroid nodule (not recorded which). Some clones in this sample may be carry-over from other donors' samples. Both conserved end residues are part of each CDR3. The D gene is left open where the match is weak. Clone size is stated in some rows and not others, as once, few, many or a class when expanded.

TRBD1 | TRBJ2-2 | TRBV9 | many | 15 | CASSFRQGGTGELFF | TGTGCCAGCAGCTTCCGACAGGGCGGCACCGGGGAGCTGTTTTTT
. | TRBJ2-1 | TRBV5-1 | many | 14 | CASSLRGGYNEQFF | TGCGCCAGCAGCTTGAGGGGCGGTTACAATGAGCAGTTCTTC
. | TRBJ2-7 | TRBV27 | many | 14 | CASSLVWWQGEQYF | TGTGCCAGCAGTTTAGTATGGTGGCAGGGCGAGCAGTACTTC
. | TRBJ2-3 | TRBV20-1 | . | 17 | CSARGSIGSQPTDTQYF | TGCAGTGCTAGAGGGTCTATCGGGAGCCAGCCCACAGATACGCAGTATTTT
. | TRBJ2-1 | TRBV5-1 | many | 14 | CASRDNTPYNEQFF | TGCGCCAGCCGGGACAACACGCCCTACAATGAGCAGTTCTTC
. | TRBJ1-2 | TRBV10-2 | . | 12 | CASIVGNYCYTF | TGCGCCAGCATTGTTGGAAACTATTGCTACACCTTC
TRBD1 | TRBJ2-6 | TRBV4-1 | many | 15 | CASSQTGTGANVLTF | TGCGCCAGCAGCCAGACAGGGACTGGGGCCAACGTCCTGACTTTC
. | TRBJ2-2 | TRBV5-1 | many | 15 | CASSLGAVNTGELFF | TGCGCCAGCAGCTTGGGAGCGGTGAACACCGGGGAGCTGTTTTTT
TRBD1 | TRBJ2-7 | TRBV5-1 | . | 19 | CSSSPDREASTVLGDEQYF | TGCTCCAGCAGCCCGGACAGGGAGGCATCCACGGTGTTAGGTGACGAGCAGTACTTC
. | TRBJ1-2 | TRBV7-9 | . | 14 | CASSFARGGDGYTF | TGTGCCAGCAGCTTTGCCAGGGGAGGGGATGGCTACACCTTC
TRBD2 | TRBJ2-2 | TRBV28 | many | 16 | CASSLGTSGNTGELFF | TGTGCCAGCAGCCTCGGGACTAGCGGAAACACCGGGGAGCTGTTTTTT
. | TRBJ1-3 | TRBV5-5 | many | 14 | CASSLWSDGNTIYF | TGTGCCAGCAGCTTGTGGTCGGATGGAAACACCATATATTTT
TRBD1 | TRBJ2-1 | TRBV4-2 | many | 16 | CASRGNRGGSYNEQFF | TGTGCCAGCAGGGGCAACAGGGGTGGCTCCTACAATGAGCAGTTCTTC
. | TRBJ1-1 | TRBV7-3 | many | 13 | CASSPQWNTEAFF | TGTGCCAGCAGCCCCCAGTGGAACACTGAAGCTTTCTTT
. | TRBJ1-2 | TRBV11-2 | . | 15 | CASSPGTTYQYGYTF | TGTGCCAGCAGCCCAGGGACAACCTACCAGTATGGCTACACCTTC
TRBD1 | TRBJ1-2 | TRBV20-1 | many | 15 | CSAGGGQAENYGYTF | TGCAGTGCTGGGGGCGGACAGGCGGAAAACTATGGCTACACCTTC
TRBD1 | TRBJ2-7 | TRBV4-1 | many | 17 | CASSQDIPGTGNYEQYF | TGCGCCAGCAGCCAAGATATCCCCGGGACAGGGAACTACGAGCAGTACTTC
. | TRBJ1-1 | TRBV20-1 | once | 12 | CSASRGLNEAFF | TGCAGTGCTAGTAGAGGTCTAAATGAAGCTTTCTTT
. | TRBJ1-5 | TRBV28 | few | 17 | CASSLLFGGARNQNQHF | TGTGCCAGCAGTTTACTGTTTGGGGGAGCACGCAATCAGAACCAGCATTTT
TRBD2 | TRBJ2-1 | TRBV20-1 | many | 15 | CSAILGTSGNNEQFF | TGCAGTGCTATACTGGGGACTAGCGGGAACAATGAGCAGTTCTTC
. | TRBJ1-4 | TRBV19 | many | 11 | CASRANEKLFF | TGTGCCAGTAGGGCGAATGAGAAACTGTTTTTT
TRBD1 | TRBJ2-7 | TRBV6-2/TRBV6-3 | . | 18 | CAIIYFRYGQGAGHEQYF | TGTGCCATCATTTATTTTCGATACGGACAGGGGGCGGGCCACGAGCAGTACTTC
. | TRBJ2-1 | TRBV12-3/TRBV12-4 | many | 13 | CASSSDRYNEQFF | TGTGCCAGCAGTTCTGACAGATACAATGAGCAGTTCTTC
TRBD2 | TRBJ2-1 | TRBV19 | . | 16 | CSSSIVWTSYFNEQFF | TGTTCCAGTAGTATAGTTTGGACTAGCTATTTCAATGAGCAGTTCTTC
. | TRBJ2-5 | TRBV20-1 | . | 9 | CSATVSQDF | TGCAGTGCCACCGTATCCCAGGACTTC